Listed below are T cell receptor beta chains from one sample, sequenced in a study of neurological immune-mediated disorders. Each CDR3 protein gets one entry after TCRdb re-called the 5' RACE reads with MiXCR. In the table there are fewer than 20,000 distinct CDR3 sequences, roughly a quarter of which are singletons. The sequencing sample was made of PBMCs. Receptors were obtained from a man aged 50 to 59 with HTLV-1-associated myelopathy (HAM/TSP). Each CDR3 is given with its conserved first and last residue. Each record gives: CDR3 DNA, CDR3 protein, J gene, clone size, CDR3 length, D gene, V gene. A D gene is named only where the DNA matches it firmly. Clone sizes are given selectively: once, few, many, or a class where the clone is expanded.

CDR3nt: TGTGCCAGCAGTTCCAGTAGGACAGGGGATCAGCCCCAGCATTTT; CDR3aa: CASSSSRTGDQPQHF; j_gene: TRBJ1-5; abundance: few; len: 15; d_gene: TRBD1; v_gene: TRBV12-3/TRBV12-4
CDR3nt: TGTGCCAGCAGCCCACAGGGGGCTGGGACCAGGGAGCTGTTTTTT; CDR3aa: CASSPQGAGTRELFF; j_gene: TRBJ2-2; abundance: NA; len: 15; d_gene: TRBD1; v_gene: TRBV6-5
CDR3nt: TGTGCCAGCAGCCAAGGAAGGCCAGGCAGGGGCGGATTGGCCTACGAGCAGTACTTC; CDR3aa: CASSQGRPGRGGLAYEQYF; j_gene: TRBJ2-7; abundance: few; len: 19; d_gene: NA; v_gene: TRBV3-1
CDR3nt: TGTGCCAGCCGGAAGAGCGGTGGCGATGAGCAGTTCTTC; CDR3aa: CASRKSGGDEQFF; j_gene: TRBJ2-1; abundance: few; len: 13; d_gene: NA; v_gene: TRBV6-2/TRBV6-3
CDR3nt: TGCGCCAGCAGCCGATCCGGACTGAATGACGAGCAGTACTTC; CDR3aa: CASSRSGLNDEQYF; j_gene: TRBJ2-7; abundance: few; len: 14; d_gene: NA; v_gene: TRBV5-1
CDR3nt: TGCGCCAGCAGCGGCGGGGAGCGGGCTGAAGCTTTCTTT; CDR3aa: CASSGGERAEAFF; j_gene: TRBJ1-1; abundance: NA; len: 13; d_gene: NA; v_gene: TRBV5-1
CDR3nt: TGCAGCGTTGAAGGTGGGAGGAGCTCCTACAATGAGCAGTTCTTC; CDR3aa: CSVEGGRSSYNEQFF; j_gene: TRBJ2-1; abundance: NA; len: 15; d_gene: NA; v_gene: TRBV29-1
CDR3nt: TGCAGTGCTCCATCCAGGGGCTTGACTGAAGCTTTCTTT; CDR3aa: CSAPSRGLTEAFF; j_gene: TRBJ1-1; abundance: few; len: 13; d_gene: NA; v_gene: TRBV20-1
CDR3nt: TGTGCCAGCAGCTTAGGCGAAGAGACCCAGTACTTC; CDR3aa: CASSLGEETQYF; j_gene: TRBJ2-5; abundance: NA; len: 12; d_gene: NA; v_gene: TRBV7-2
CDR3nt: TGTGCCAGCAGGAACAGGGTTACTGAAGCTTTCTTT; CDR3aa: CASRNRVTEAFF; j_gene: TRBJ1-1; abundance: few; len: 12; d_gene: NA; v_gene: TRBV7-8
CDR3nt: TGTGCCAGCAGTTCGGGACTATACACCGGGGAGCTGTTTTTT; CDR3aa: CASSSGLYTGELFF; j_gene: TRBJ2-2; abundance: NA; len: 14; d_gene: TRBD2; v_gene: TRBV12-3/TRBV12-4
CDR3nt: TGCAGCGTTGAGGGTAGGGACACCGTTAACTCTGGGGCCAACGTCCTGACTTTC; CDR3aa: CSVEGRDTVNSGANVLTF; j_gene: TRBJ2-6; abundance: many; len: 18; d_gene: NA; v_gene: TRBV29-1
CDR3nt: TGTGCCAGCTCCCCGGACAGGGCCCCTAGGGAGCAGTACTTC; CDR3aa: CASSPDRAPREQYF; j_gene: TRBJ2-7; abundance: medium-sized; len: 14; d_gene: TRBD1; v_gene: TRBV18
CDR3nt: TGCGCCAGCAGCCCGGGGGGAACTAGCTCTGGAAACACCATATATTTT; CDR3aa: CASSPGGTSSGNTIYF; j_gene: TRBJ1-3; abundance: NA; len: 16; d_gene: NA; v_gene: TRBV5-1
CDR3nt: TGCAGCGCCGGACAGGGGGGAGAGACCCAGTACTTC; CDR3aa: CSAGQGGETQYF; j_gene: TRBJ2-5; abundance: many; len: 12; d_gene: TRBD1; v_gene: TRBV29-1
CDR3nt: TGTGCCAGCAGCTCGGGACAGCCTGGAAACACCATATATTTT; CDR3aa: CASSSGQPGNTIYF; j_gene: TRBJ1-3; abundance: many; len: 14; d_gene: TRBD1; v_gene: TRBV7-2
CDR3nt: TGTGCCAGCAGCCCCGAGGTGTACAGGGCAAATCAGCCCCAGCATTTT; CDR3aa: CASSPEVYRANQPQHF; j_gene: TRBJ1-5; abundance: NA; len: 16; d_gene: NA; v_gene: TRBV7-2
CDR3nt: TGCGCCAGCAGCTTGGATGTTGGTATTACGGGAGAGACCCAGTACTTC; CDR3aa: CASSLDVGITGETQYF; j_gene: TRBJ2-5; abundance: many; len: 16; d_gene: NA; v_gene: TRBV5-1
CDR3nt: TGCGCCAGCAGCTTGATTGATAGGACAGGGGGGACTAGCGGGAAGGATGAGCAGTTCTTC; CDR3aa: CASSLIDRTGGTSGKDEQFF; j_gene: TRBJ2-1; abundance: NA; len: 20; d_gene: TRBD2; v_gene: TRBV5-1
CDR3nt: TGTGCCAGCAGCTTTACAGGGGGCGACGGCTACACCTTC; CDR3aa: CASSFTGGDGYTF; j_gene: TRBJ1-2; abundance: few; len: 13; d_gene: TRBD1; v_gene: TRBV7-2
CDR3nt: TGTGCCAGCAGCTTAACCTCCCATAGCAATCAGCCCCAGCATTTT; CDR3aa: CASSLTSHSNQPQHF; j_gene: TRBJ1-5; abundance: few; len: 15; d_gene: NA; v_gene: TRBV5-4
CDR3nt: TGTGCCAGCAGCCGACTGGGGGATGGAAACACCATATATTTT; CDR3aa: CASSRLGDGNTIYF; j_gene: TRBJ1-3; abundance: few; len: 14; d_gene: NA; v_gene: TRBV12-3/TRBV12-4
CDR3nt: TGTGCCAGCAGCTTCCAGGGCCGAAGCTCCTACGAGCAGTACTTC; CDR3aa: CASSFQGRSSYEQYF; j_gene: TRBJ2-7; abundance: NA; len: 15; d_gene: NA; v_gene: TRBV7-2
CDR3nt: TGTGCCAGCAGCTTGGGGACTAGCTCGAGCACAGATACGCAGTATTTT; CDR3aa: CASSLGTSSSTDTQYF; j_gene: TRBJ2-3; abundance: few; len: 16; d_gene: TRBD2; v_gene: TRBV7-6
CDR3nt: TGTGCCAGCAGCTTAGTGGGGGCCTATGAAGCTTTCTTT; CDR3aa: CASSLVGAYEAFF; j_gene: TRBJ1-1; abundance: few; len: 13; d_gene: NA; v_gene: TRBV7-9
CDR3nt: TGTGTATCGGGGGGGGATACTGAAGCTTTCTTT; CDR3aa: CVSGGDTEAFF; j_gene: TRBJ1-1; abundance: many; len: 11; d_gene: NA; v_gene: TRBV7-9
CDR3nt: TGTGCCAGCAGCTCCGACCCCAACTCGTCACCCCTCCACTTT; CDR3aa: CASSSDPNSSPLHF; j_gene: TRBJ1-6; abundance: NA; len: 14; d_gene: NA; v_gene: TRBV3-1
CDR3nt: TGCAGTGCCTACGGACTTGCGGGAGGCACAGATACGCAGTATTTT; CDR3aa: CSAYGLAGGTDTQYF; j_gene: TRBJ2-3; abundance: many; len: 15; d_gene: TRBD2; v_gene: TRBV20-1
CDR3nt: TGTGCCAGCAGCCGTGAGGGACCCGTGTTCTCCTACGAGCAGTACTTC; CDR3aa: CASSREGPVFSYEQYF; j_gene: TRBJ2-7; abundance: NA; len: 16; d_gene: NA; v_gene: TRBV11-3
CDR3nt: TGTGCCAGCAGTCCACCCAGGGTCGGCAAGAACACTGAAGCTTTCTTT; CDR3aa: CASSPPRVGKNTEAFF; j_gene: TRBJ1-1; abundance: few; len: 16; d_gene: NA; v_gene: TRBV27
CDR3nt: TGTGCCAGCACCTACGGACAGAACTACGAGCAGTACTTC; CDR3aa: CASTYGQNYEQYF; j_gene: TRBJ2-7; abundance: NA; len: 13; d_gene: NA; v_gene: TRBV6-1
CDR3nt: TGTGCCAGCAGCTCGGGACCTAACAATGAGCAGTTCTTC; CDR3aa: CASSSGPNNEQFF; j_gene: TRBJ2-1; abundance: NA; len: 13; d_gene: NA; v_gene: TRBV7-2
CDR3nt: TGTGCCAGCAGCGCAGTGGGGGGCAGCACAGATACGCAGTATTTT; CDR3aa: CASSAVGGSTDTQYF; j_gene: TRBJ2-3; abundance: NA; len: 15; d_gene: NA; v_gene: TRBV21-1
CDR3nt: TGTGCCAGCAGCCCAGGGCGGGACACCATATATTTT; CDR3aa: CASSPGRDTIYF; j_gene: TRBJ1-3; abundance: few; len: 12; d_gene: NA; v_gene: TRBV12-3/TRBV12-4
CDR3nt: TGCAGTGCTAGTAATACCCCCAAAAACATTCAGTACTTC; CDR3aa: CSASNTPKNIQYF; j_gene: TRBJ2-4; abundance: NA; len: 13; d_gene: NA; v_gene: TRBV20-1
CDR3nt: TGCAGTGCTAGTAGCGGGTCGGGGGGCCGGATGAATGAGCAGTTCTTC; CDR3aa: CSASSGSGGRMNEQFF; j_gene: TRBJ2-1; abundance: many; len: 16; d_gene: NA; v_gene: TRBV20-1
CDR3nt: TGTGCCAGCAGCCAAGATGAATACACAGATACGCAGTATTTT; CDR3aa: CASSQDEYTDTQYF; j_gene: TRBJ2-3; abundance: few; len: 14; d_gene: NA; v_gene: TRBV3-1
CDR3nt: TGCGCCAGCGGATCCGTCACGACGACTGAAGCTTTCTTT; CDR3aa: CASGSVTTTEAFF; j_gene: TRBJ1-1; abundance: NA; len: 13; d_gene: NA; v_gene: TRBV5-1
CDR3nt: TGTGCCAGCTATAGCGGGGGGGCGAGAGATACGCAGTATTTT; CDR3aa: CASYSGGARDTQYF; j_gene: TRBJ2-3; abundance: NA; len: 14; d_gene: TRBD2; v_gene: TRBV12-3/TRBV12-4
CDR3nt: TGTGCCAGCAGCTACCGCGACAGCTTCAATCAGCCCCAGCATTTT; CDR3aa: CASSYRDSFNQPQHF; j_gene: TRBJ1-5; abundance: once; len: 15; d_gene: NA; v_gene: TRBV21-1
CDR3nt: TGTGCCAGCAGCTTGTCAGGGGGGGATGAAAAACTGTTTTTT; CDR3aa: CASSLSGGDEKLFF; j_gene: TRBJ1-4; abundance: large; len: 14; d_gene: TRBD1; v_gene: TRBV5-5
CDR3nt: TGTGCCAGCAGCTTACGTGGGGTCACAGCGGGGGGCCTCTACAATGAGCAGTTCTTC; CDR3aa: CASSLRGVTAGGLYNEQFF; j_gene: TRBJ2-1; abundance: NA; len: 19; d_gene: TRBD2; v_gene: TRBV7-9
CDR3nt: TGCAGTGCTAGATATCCCACGGGGGAGAGGGGCACTGAAGCTTTCTTT; CDR3aa: CSARYPTGERGTEAFF; j_gene: TRBJ1-1; abundance: NA; len: 16; d_gene: NA; v_gene: TRBV20-1
CDR3nt: TGTGCCAGCAGACCTTTAAGGGACTCCTACGAGCAGTACTTC; CDR3aa: CASRPLRDSYEQYF; j_gene: TRBJ2-7; abundance: many; len: 14; d_gene: NA; v_gene: TRBV27
CDR3nt: TGTGCCAGCAGCTTAGCGTCGTTTAACACCGGGGAGCTGTTTTTT; CDR3aa: CASSLASFNTGELFF; j_gene: TRBJ2-2; abundance: NA; len: 15; d_gene: NA; v_gene: TRBV7-8
CDR3nt: TGTGCCAGCAGTCCAGGACAGTGGGGTGGGCCAGACTATGGCTACACCTTC; CDR3aa: CASSPGQWGGPDYGYTF; j_gene: TRBJ1-2; abundance: few; len: 17; d_gene: NA; v_gene: TRBV12-3/TRBV12-4
CDR3nt: TGTGCCAGCAGCTTAGGACAGCTACGCCAAGAGACCCAGTACTTC; CDR3aa: CASSLGQLRQETQYF; j_gene: TRBJ2-5; abundance: NA; len: 15; d_gene: NA; v_gene: TRBV7-2
CDR3nt: TGTGCCAGCAGTGAAGTTTGGGGTCGGACCGGGGAGCTGTTTTTT; CDR3aa: CASSEVWGRTGELFF; j_gene: TRBJ2-2; abundance: NA; len: 15; d_gene: NA; v_gene: TRBV6-1
CDR3nt: TGTGCCAGCAGCGCCTCTTTGGGGAGTCTCGACTATGGCTACACCTTC; CDR3aa: CASSASLGSLDYGYTF; j_gene: TRBJ1-2; abundance: NA; len: 16; d_gene: NA; v_gene: TRBV9
CDR3nt: TGCAGCGTTGTGCTCGCCCCCCTCGGGAATGAGCAGTTCTTC; CDR3aa: CSVVLAPLGNEQFF; j_gene: TRBJ2-1; abundance: NA; len: 14; d_gene: NA; v_gene: TRBV29-1
CDR3nt: TGCAGTGCCCTCAGGGACCTAAGGGACAATGAGCAGTTCTTC; CDR3aa: CSALRDLRDNEQFF; j_gene: TRBJ2-1; abundance: NA; len: 14; d_gene: NA; v_gene: TRBV20-1
CDR3nt: TGTGCCAGCAGCACGGACAGGGTTGCCAAAAACATTCAGTACTTC; CDR3aa: CASSTDRVAKNIQYF; j_gene: TRBJ2-4; abundance: many; len: 15; d_gene: TRBD1; v_gene: TRBV11-2